This T cell receptor (beta chain) derives from a study of identical twins. Findings and caveats of the study: Invariant cells of the MAIT and iNKT types might have partly distorted the zero-insertion analyses.

In its sample, this clonotype was seen a few times. Its cognate antigen is unknown. V lost 1 base, J lost 5 bases, and 3 bases stayed unmatched. The length of the CDR3 is 15 residues. Looked up from germline, CDR1 is SGHVS and CDR2 is FQNEAQ. Template switching (which added a universal primer site) was used, and cDNA carried unique molecular identifiers. TCRdb reanalysed the 5' RACE reads using MiXCR and keeps one entry per CDR3 protein. The table shows 1.5 million to 2 million distinct CDR3 sequences, with around a third occurring only once. This receptor was obtained from a newborn girl in good health. The sample comprised cord blood. The chain couples TRBV7-8 to TRBJ2-5; 11 bases map to TRBD1. CDR3 nucleotide sequence: TGTGCCAGCAGCTTAGGGACAGGGGGCATGGAGACCCAGTACTTC. Amino acid sequence: CASSLGTGGMETQYF.